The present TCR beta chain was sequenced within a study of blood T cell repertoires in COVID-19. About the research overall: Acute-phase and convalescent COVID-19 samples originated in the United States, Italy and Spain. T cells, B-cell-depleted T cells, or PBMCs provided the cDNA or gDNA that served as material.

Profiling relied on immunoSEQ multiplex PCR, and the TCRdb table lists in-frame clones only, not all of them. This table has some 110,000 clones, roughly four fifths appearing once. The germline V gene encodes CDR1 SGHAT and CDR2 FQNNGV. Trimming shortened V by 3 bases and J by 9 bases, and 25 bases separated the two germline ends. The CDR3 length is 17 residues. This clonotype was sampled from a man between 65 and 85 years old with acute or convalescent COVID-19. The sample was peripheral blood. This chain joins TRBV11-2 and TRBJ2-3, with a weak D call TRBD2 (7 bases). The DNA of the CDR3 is TGTGCCAGCAGCTTGGTGGTTAGCGGAGTAGGGGGGGGCACGCAGTATTTT. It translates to CASSLVVSGVGGGTQYF.